Listed below are T cell receptor beta chains from one sample, sequenced in a study of blood T cell repertoires in COVID-19. TCRdb's table, derived via immunoSEQ multiplex PCR, lists solely in-frame clones and lacks some. The top ten hold approximately 8% of the sample, which has 100,000 to 120,000 clones, 72% seen once. Input material: peripheral blood. These receptors were collected from a woman aged 60-75 years with acute or convalescent COVID-19. Both conserved end residues are part of each CDR3. The D gene is left open where the match is weak. Size is omitted from some rows. Given values are once, few, many or a class for expanded clones.

J gene,clone size,D gene,V gene,CDR3 protein,CDR3 DNA
TRBJ2-7,NA,TRBD1,TRBV15,CATSTGTAAYEQYF,TGTGCCACCAGCACCGGGACAGCGGCCTACGAGCAGTACTTC
TRBJ2-7,NA,NA,TRBV18,CASSQGVYEQYF,TGTGCCAGCTCACAAGGGGTTTACGAGCAGTACTTC
TRBJ1-4,NA,NA,TRBV11-2,CASTGLWSRGKSQKLFF,TGTGCCAGCACCGGGCTATGGAGCAGGGGAAAGTCTCAAAAACTGTTTTTT
TRBJ2-1,NA,NA,TRBV3-1/TRBV3-2,CASSQEGWEREAYNEQFF,TGTGCCAGCAGCCAAGAAGGGTGGGAAAGGGAGGCCTACAATGAGCAGTTCTTC
TRBJ1-1,NA,TRBD1,TRBV12-3/TRBV12-4,CASSSGGRTEAFF,TGTGCCAGCAGTTCAGGGGGTCGGACTGAAGCTTTCTTT
TRBJ1-1,NA,NA,TRBV5-1,CASSLGAGKGTEAFF,TGCGCCAGCAGCTTGGGGGCAGGGAAGGGGACTGAAGCTTTCTTT
TRBJ1-2,NA,TRBD1,TRBV2,CASTKTGVNYGYTF,TGTGCCAGCACCAAGACAGGGGTTAACTATGGCTACACCTTC
TRBJ1-4,few,NA,TRBV29-1,CSVDSGAGEKLFF,TGCAGCGTTGATTCAGGGGCGGGTGAAAAACTGTTTTTT
TRBJ2-5,once,TRBD2,TRBV4-2,CASSQAGTSTETQYF,TGTGCCAGCAGCCAAGCTGGGACTAGCACTGAGACCCAGTACTTC
TRBJ1-5,many,NA,TRBV7-2,CASSLLGPNQPQHF,TGTGCCAGCAGCTTATTGGGCCCGAATCAGCCCCAGCATTTT
TRBJ1-5,NA,NA,TRBV6-1,CASSEVRRTVQTQPQHF,TGTGCCAGCAGTGAAGTCAGGAGGACAGTACAGACTCAGCCCCAGCATTTT
TRBJ1-1,NA,NA,TRBV21-1,CASSRRDRGRGGTEAFF,TGTGCCAGCAGCCGCCGGGACAGGGGGCGCGGGGGCACTGAAGCTTTCTTT
TRBJ1-5,NA,TRBD1,TRBV3-1/TRBV3-2,CASQQGSTQPQHF,TGTGCCAGCCAACAGGGGTCCACCCAGCCCCAGCATTTT
TRBJ1-3,NA,TRBD1,TRBV3-1/TRBV3-2,CASSPSQGSGNTIYF,TGTGCCAGCAGCCCGTCACAGGGGTCTGGAAACACCATATATTTT
TRBJ1-2,once,NA,TRBV20-1,CSASHTILVYGYTF,TGCAGTGCGAGTCATACGATACTGGTGTATGGCTACACCTTC